The text below deals with one T cell receptor beta chain. Trimming took 4 bases from V and 7 from J; bases not matched to a gene: 9. Germline V gene lookup returns CDR1 LNHDA and CDR2 SQIVND (reference sequence). CDR3 length equals 14 residues. Both 60 Vbeta primers and 13 Jbeta primers went into the PCR. Sequenced by immunoSEQ multiplex PCR; TCRdb stores in-frame clones only, minus some. The profile shows over 75,000 clones, 60% to 80% of them singletons. The record originates from a study of cytomegalovirus exposure and HLA in healthy donors. Sequenced material: PBMCs. This clonotype was obtained from a man in his fifties or sixties in good health and CMV-seropositive. The chain is built from TRBV19 and TRBJ1-2; TRBD1 matches at 7 bases. DNA of the CDR3: TGTGCCAGTAGTAAGGTGCGGGACAGTAGTGGCTACACCTTC. Translation: CASSKVRDSSGYTF.